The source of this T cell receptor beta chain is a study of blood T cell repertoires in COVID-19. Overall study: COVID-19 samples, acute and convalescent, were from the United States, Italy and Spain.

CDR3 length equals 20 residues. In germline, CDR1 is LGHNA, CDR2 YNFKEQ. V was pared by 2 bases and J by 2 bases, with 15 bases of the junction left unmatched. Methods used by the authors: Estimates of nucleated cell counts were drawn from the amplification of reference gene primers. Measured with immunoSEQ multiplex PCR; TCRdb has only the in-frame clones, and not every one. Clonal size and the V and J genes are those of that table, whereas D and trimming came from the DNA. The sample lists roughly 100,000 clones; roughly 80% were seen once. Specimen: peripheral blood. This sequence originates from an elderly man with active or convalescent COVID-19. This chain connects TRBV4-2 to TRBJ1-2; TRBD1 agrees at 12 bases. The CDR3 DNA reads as TGTGCCAGCAGCCAAACCGGGACAGGGGGCGCATCTTTCCTGAACTATGGCTACACCTTC. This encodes CASSQTGTGGASFLNYGYTF.